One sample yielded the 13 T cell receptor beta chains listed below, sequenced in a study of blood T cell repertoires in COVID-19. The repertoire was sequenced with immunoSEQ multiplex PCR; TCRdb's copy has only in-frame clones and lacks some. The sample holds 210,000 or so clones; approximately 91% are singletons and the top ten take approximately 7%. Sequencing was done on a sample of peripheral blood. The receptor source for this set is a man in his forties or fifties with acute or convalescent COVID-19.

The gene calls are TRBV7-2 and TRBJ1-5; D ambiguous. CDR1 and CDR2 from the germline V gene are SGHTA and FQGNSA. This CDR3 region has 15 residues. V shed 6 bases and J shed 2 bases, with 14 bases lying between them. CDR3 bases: TGTGCCAGCAGATCAATGACCGGGGGCAATCAGCCCCAGCATTTT. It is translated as CASRSMTGGNQPQHF.

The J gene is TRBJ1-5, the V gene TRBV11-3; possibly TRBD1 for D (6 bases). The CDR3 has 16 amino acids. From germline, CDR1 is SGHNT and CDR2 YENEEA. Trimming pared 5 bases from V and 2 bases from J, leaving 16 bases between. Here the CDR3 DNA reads TGTGCCAGCAGCCCACAAGGGGCAGGGGGCAATCAGCCCCAGCATTTT. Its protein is CASSPQGAGGNQPQHF. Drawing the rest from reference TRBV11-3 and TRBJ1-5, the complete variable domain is EAGVVQSPRYKIIEKKQPVAFWCNPISGHNTLYWYLQNLGQGPELLIRYENEEAVDDSQLPKDRFSAERLKGVDSTLKIQPAELGDSAVYLCASSPQGAGGNQPQHFGDGTRLSIL.

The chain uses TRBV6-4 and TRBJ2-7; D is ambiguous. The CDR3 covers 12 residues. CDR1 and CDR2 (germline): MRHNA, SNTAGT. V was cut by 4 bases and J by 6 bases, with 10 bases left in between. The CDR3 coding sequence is TGTGCCAGCAGTGGTACACCCTCCGAGCAGTACTTC. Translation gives CASSGTPSEQYF.

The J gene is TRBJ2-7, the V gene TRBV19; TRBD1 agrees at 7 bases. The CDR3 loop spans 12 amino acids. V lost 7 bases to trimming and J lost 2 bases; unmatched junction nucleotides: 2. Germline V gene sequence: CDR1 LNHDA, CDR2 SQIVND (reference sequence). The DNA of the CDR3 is TGTGCCAGTAAGAGGGGGCCCTACGAGCAGTACTTC. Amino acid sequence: CASKRGPYEQYF.

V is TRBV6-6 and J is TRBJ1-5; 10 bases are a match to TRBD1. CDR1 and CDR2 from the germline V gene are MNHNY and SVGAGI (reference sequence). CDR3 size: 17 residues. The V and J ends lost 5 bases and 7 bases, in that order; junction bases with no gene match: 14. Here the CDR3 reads CASSHKGGTGVVQPQHF. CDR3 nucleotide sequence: TGTGCCAGCAGTCATAAAGGGGGGACAGGGGTGGTGCAGCCCCAGCATTTT.

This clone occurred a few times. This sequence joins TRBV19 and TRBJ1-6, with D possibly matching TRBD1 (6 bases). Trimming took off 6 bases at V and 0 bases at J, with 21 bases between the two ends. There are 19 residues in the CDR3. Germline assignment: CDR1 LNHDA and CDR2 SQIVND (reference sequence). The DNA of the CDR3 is TGTGCCAGTAGGATGGACAGCTCGTGGGGGAGCTCCTATAATTCACCCCTCCACTTT. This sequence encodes CASRMDSSWGSSYNSPLHF. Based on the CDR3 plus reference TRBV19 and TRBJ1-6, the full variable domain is DGGITQSPKYLFRKEGQNVTLSCEQNLNHDAMYWYRQDPGQGLRLIYYSQIVNDFQKGDIAEGYSVSREKKESFPLTVTSAQKNPTAFYLCASRMDSSWGSSYNSPLHFGNGTRLTVT.

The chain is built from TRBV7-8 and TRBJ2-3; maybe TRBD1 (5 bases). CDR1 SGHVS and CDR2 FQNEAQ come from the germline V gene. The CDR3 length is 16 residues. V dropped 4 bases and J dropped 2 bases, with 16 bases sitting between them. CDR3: CASSSRRQGFTDTQYF. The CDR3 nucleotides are TGTGCCAGCAGCTCAAGACGTCAGGGTTTCACAGATACGCAGTATTTT.

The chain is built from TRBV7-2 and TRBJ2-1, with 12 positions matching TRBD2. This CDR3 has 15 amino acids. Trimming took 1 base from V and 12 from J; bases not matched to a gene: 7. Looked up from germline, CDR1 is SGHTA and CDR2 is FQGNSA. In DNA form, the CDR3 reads TGTGCCAGCAGCTTAGAGACTAGCGGGGGTCCCGGGCAGTTCTTC. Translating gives CASSLETSGGPGQFF.

Here the CDR3 DNA reads TGTGCCAGTACCCCCACAGACTACAATCAGCCCCAGCATTTT. Protein: CASTPTDYNQPQHF. The chain combines TRBV19 with TRBJ1-5; unclear D gene. Germline lookup yields CDR1 LNHDA and CDR2 SQIVND (reference sequence). The CDR3 is 14 amino acids. V lost 7 bases and J lost 3, with 13 bases in between.

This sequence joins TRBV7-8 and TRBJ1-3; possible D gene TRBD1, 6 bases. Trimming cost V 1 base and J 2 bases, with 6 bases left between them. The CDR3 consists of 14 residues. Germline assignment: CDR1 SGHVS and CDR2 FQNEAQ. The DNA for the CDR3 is TGTGCCAGCAGCTTAGGGACAGCTGGAAACACCATATATTTT. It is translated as CASSLGTAGNTIYF.

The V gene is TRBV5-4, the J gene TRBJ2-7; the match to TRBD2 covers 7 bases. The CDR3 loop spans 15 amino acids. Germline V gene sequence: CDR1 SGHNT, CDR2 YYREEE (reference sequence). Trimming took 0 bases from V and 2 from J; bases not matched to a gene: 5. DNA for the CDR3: TGTGCCAGCAGCTTGGGGGGGGGTATCCCCTACGAGCAGTACTTC. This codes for CASSLGGGIPYEQYF.

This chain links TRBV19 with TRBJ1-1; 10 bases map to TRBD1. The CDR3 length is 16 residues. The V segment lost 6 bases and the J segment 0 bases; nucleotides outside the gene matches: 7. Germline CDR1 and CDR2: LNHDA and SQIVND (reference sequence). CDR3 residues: CASRATGGPLNTEAFF. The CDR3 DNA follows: TGTGCCAGTAGGGCGACAGGGGGCCCTCTGAACACTGAAGCTTTCTTT.

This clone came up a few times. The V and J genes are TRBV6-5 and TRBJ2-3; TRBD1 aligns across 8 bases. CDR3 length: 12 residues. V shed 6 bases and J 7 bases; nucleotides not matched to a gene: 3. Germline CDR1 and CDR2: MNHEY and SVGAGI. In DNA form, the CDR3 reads TGTGCCAGCAGAGCAGGGGGCTATACGCAGTATTTT. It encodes CASRAGGYTQYF.